Following are 8 T cell receptor beta chains from one sample sequenced in a study of radiotherapy plus CTLA-4 blockade in lung cancer (dated 2018 in TCRdb). Library preparation used the immunoSEQ multiplex PCR assay. The source is immuneACCESS, and TCRdb retained only in-frame sequences with V and J called. Part of the clones is not carried over; for the studies checked, unresolved V genes explain less than half of this, and the remainder is unexplained. Across this sample there are roughly 90,000 clones, with around 80% seen only once. In total, the top ten clones hold roughly a quarter of the sample. Sequenced here: peripheral blood, sampled from a patient treated with radiotherapy plus ipilimumab. Every receptor here comes from a human donor with non-small cell lung cancer that progressed on radiotherapy plus ipilimumab.

The V and J genes are TRBV28 and TRBJ1-5, with D possibly matching TRBD1 (6 bases). The CDR3 is made up of 15 amino acids. Germline CDR1 is MDHEN and CDR2 is SYDVKM. Between the trimmed V and J ends, which lost 5 bases and 2 bases, there was a span of 13 bases. CDR3: CASSPLGGGNQPQHF. In DNA, the CDR3 is TGTGCCAGCAGTCCTCTGGGGGGCGGCAATCAGCCCCAGCATTTT.

The chain links TRBV30 to TRBJ1-4, with TRBD1 identical over 9 bases. Trimming removed 3 bases from V and 7 bases from J; junction bases left unmatched: 9. The CDR3 totals 15 residues. Germline V gives CDR1 GTSNPN, CDR2 SVGIG (reference sequence). CDR3 region: CAWSPGQGRSEKLFF. The CDR3, as DNA: TGTGCCTGGAGCCCCGGACAGGGGCGGAGTGAAAAACTGTTTTTT.

This sequence joins TRBV19 and TRBJ2-3; 8 bases line up with TRBD2. J gave up 2 bases and V 4 bases, and 5 bases lay outside the gene matches. From germline, CDR1 is LNHDA and CDR2 SQIVND (reference sequence). The CDR3 extends over 15 amino acids. CDR3 protein: CASSKLAGNTDTQYF. The DNA of the CDR3 is TGTGCCAGTAGTAAATTAGCGGGAAACACAGATACGCAGTATTTT. The full variable domain, completed using reference TRBV19 and TRBJ2-3, is DGGITQSPKYLFRKEGQNVTLSCEQNLNHDAMYWYRQDPGQGLRLIYYSQIVNDFQKGDIAEGYSVSREKKESFPLTVTSAQKNPTAFYLCASSKLAGNTDTQYFGPGTRLTVL.

The V and J genes are TRBV19 and TRBJ2-7; 14 bases are shared with TRBD2. This CDR3 contains 16 residues. Trimming removed 6 bases from V and 2 bases from J; junction bases left unmatched: 6. Germline V gene sequence: CDR1 LNHDA, CDR2 SQIVND (reference sequence). CDR3 residues: CASRGLAGGRAYEQYV. The CDR3 region has the DNA TGTGCCAGTAGAGGACTAGCGGGAGGACGGGCCTACGAGCAGTACGTC.

This clone was detected only once. The V gene is TRBV13, the J gene TRBJ2-1; D perhaps matches TRBD1 (6 bases). V lost 6 bases and J lost 2, with 17 bases in between. The germline V gene has CDR1 PRHDT and CDR2 FYEKMQ (reference sequence). The CDR3 covers 16 residues. The DNA of the CDR3 is TGTGCCAGCAGGCAGCAGGGGAGTCCGACCTACAATGAGCAGTTCTTC. Translation: CASRQQGSPTYNEQFF.

The chain recombines TRBV28 with TRBJ1-1; D remains ambiguous. Trimming shortened V by 5 bases and J by 0 bases, and 16 bases separated the two germline ends. This CDR3 is 16 amino acids long. In germline, CDR1 is MDHEN, CDR2 SYDVKM. The CDR3 here is CASSLSDLTMNTEAFF. The CDR3 DNA sequence: TGTGCCAGCAGTCTCTCCGACCTGACTATGAACACTGAAGCTTTCTTT.

This chain uses TRBV29-1 with TRBJ2-7, with 9 bases fitting TRBD1. The germline V gene encodes CDR1 SQVTM and CDR2 ANQGSEA. Unmatched junction bases numbered 10, after V lost 3 bases and J lost 7 bases. This CDR3 is built from 14 residues. The chain's CDR3 is CSVDSGQGVGEQYF. CDR3 in DNA: TGCAGCGTTGATTCGGGACAGGGAGTAGGGGAGCAGTACTTC.

In this sample, this clone turned up a few times. The chain links TRBV9 to TRBJ2-5; the match to TRBD1 covers 8 bases. Germline assignment: CDR1 SGDLS and CDR2 YYNGEE. Unmatched junction bases numbered 6, after V lost 3 bases and J lost 5 bases. The CDR3 length is 14 residues. As DNA, the CDR3 is TGTGCCAGCAGCGCCAGGGGGCTGCAGGAGACCCAGTACTTC. This codes for CASSARGLQETQYF. Based on the CDR3 plus reference TRBV9 and TRBJ2-5, the full variable domain is DSGVTQTPKHLITATGQRVTLRCSPRSGDLSVYWYQQSLDQGLQFLIQYYNGEERAKGNILERFSAQQFPDLHSELNLSSLELGDSALYFCASSARGLQETQYFGPGTRLLVL.